Listed below are T cell receptor beta chains from one sample, sequenced in a study of blood T cell repertoires in COVID-19. TCRdb's table, derived via immunoSEQ multiplex PCR, lists solely in-frame clones and lacks some. The sample carries about 220,000 clones, approximately 84% recorded once. Sequenced: peripheral blood. These receptors all stem from a man aged 50 to 59 who had recovered from COVID-19. Each CDR3 is given without its conserved first and last residue.

j_call: TRBJ2-2
v_call: TRBV28
cdr3_aa: ASSHTDRGRPGELF

j_call: TRBJ1-4
v_call: TRBV6-5
cdr3_aa: ASSYSTVPNEKLF

j_call: TRBJ1-1
v_call: TRBV2
cdr3_aa: ASSGMTKNTEAF

j_call: TRBJ2-4
v_call: TRBV28
cdr3_aa: ASSSDILAGAGPVNIQY

j_call: TRBJ2-7
v_call: TRBV5-1
cdr3_aa: ASSPNSNEQY

j_call: TRBJ2-2
v_call: TRBV5-1
cdr3_aa: ASRLGTEYHTGELF

j_call: TRBJ2-7
v_call: TRBV30
cdr3_aa: AWSRAGGLPSQGTYEQY

j_call: TRBJ2-1
v_call: TRBV7-2
cdr3_aa: ASSSQQYNEQF

j_call: TRBJ2-5
v_call: TRBV5-4
cdr3_aa: ASSFGGARGETQY

j_call: TRBJ1-2
v_call: TRBV28
cdr3_aa: ASSQRQVTGYT

j_call: TRBJ2-6
v_call: TRBV18
cdr3_aa: ASSPREGALT

j_call: TRBJ1-6
v_call: TRBV27
cdr3_aa: ASSTRQASSYNSPLH

j_call: TRBJ2-3
v_call: TRBV18
cdr3_aa: ASSTRARGKDTQY

j_call: TRBJ2-1
v_call: TRBV5-5
cdr3_aa: ASTSGVSSYNEQF

j_call: TRBJ2-2
v_call: TRBV3-1/TRBV3-2
cdr3_aa: ASSQDLWHPNTGELF

j_call: TRBJ2-5
v_call: TRBV25-1
cdr3_aa: ASSRSGSGETQY

j_call: TRBJ1-3
v_call: TRBV27
cdr3_aa: ASSAVKSSGNTIY

j_call: TRBJ1-5
v_call: TRBV2
cdr3_aa: ASSSDRGGGQPQH

j_call: TRBJ1-2
v_call: TRBV29-1
cdr3_aa: SVVTDQYGYT

j_call: TRBJ1-5
v_call: TRBV27
cdr3_aa: ASSLSGTGKNQPQH

j_call: TRBJ2-2
v_call: TRBV9
cdr3_aa: ASSVWFSSGRRTGELF

j_call: TRBJ2-5
v_call: TRBV11-2
cdr3_aa: ASTTQRAGGRETQY

j_call: TRBJ2-7
v_call: TRBV28
cdr3_aa: ASSLSGLADFYEQY

j_call: TRBJ2-7
v_call: TRBV28
cdr3_aa: ASKRGTGIYEQY

j_call: TRBJ2-7
v_call: TRBV11-2
cdr3_aa: ASSFQGLAGGEQY

j_call: TRBJ2-7
v_call: TRBV11-2
cdr3_aa: ASSLDTRRGYEQY

j_call: TRBJ1-1
v_call: TRBV19
cdr3_aa: ASRRDRALTEAF

j_call: TRBJ2-4
v_call: TRBV6-5
cdr3_aa: ASSSKGARNIQY

j_call: TRBJ1-5
v_call: TRBV25-1
cdr3_aa: ASSESRGNQPQH

j_call: TRBJ1-5
v_call: TRBV30
cdr3_aa: AWSVSSNQPQH

j_call: TRBJ1-2
v_call: TRBV5-1
cdr3_aa: ASATGDGYT

j_call: TRBJ2-7
v_call: TRBV27
cdr3_aa: ASSLWTGAYEQY

j_call: TRBJ2-2
v_call: TRBV7-9
cdr3_aa: ASSFSGRATGELF

j_call: TRBJ2-1
v_call: TRBV6-6
cdr3_aa: ASSYSVAGANNEQF

j_call: TRBJ2-1
v_call: TRBV5-1
cdr3_aa: ASSLVRDRTNEQF

j_call: TRBJ1-5
v_call: TRBV27
cdr3_aa: ASTSLGQFGIGPQH

j_call: TRBJ1-2
v_call: TRBV21-1
cdr3_aa: ASSDPFWPGGENYGYT

j_call: TRBJ2-7
v_call: TRBV7-8
cdr3_aa: ASSLVEGYEQY

j_call: TRBJ1-6
v_call: TRBV6-5
cdr3_aa: ASRTSGPLNSPLH

j_call: TRBJ2-5
v_call: TRBV28
cdr3_aa: ASRGTGITETQY

j_call: TRBJ2-7
v_call: TRBV3-1/TRBV3-2
cdr3_aa: ASSQDGGLAGVARYEQY

j_call: TRBJ2-1
v_call: TRBV6-6
cdr3_aa: ASSYEFGSFYNEQF

j_call: TRBJ1-1
v_call: TRBV9
cdr3_aa: ASSVGHGRTEAF

j_call: TRBJ2-2
v_call: TRBV7-6
cdr3_aa: ASRRTSGTSNTGELF

j_call: TRBJ2-3
v_call: TRBV27
cdr3_aa: ASSKYQGTSTDTQY

j_call: TRBJ1-1
v_call: TRBV5-1
cdr3_aa: ASSSRGLRAEAF

j_call: TRBJ1-2
v_call: TRBV5-1
cdr3_aa: ASSLEGVYYGYT

j_call: TRBJ2-7
v_call: TRBV9
cdr3_aa: ASSVATGSPYEQY

j_call: TRBJ1-1
v_call: TRBV5-1
cdr3_aa: ASRQGTLDEAF

j_call: TRBJ2-7
v_call: TRBV5-1
cdr3_aa: ASSQLAGVYEQY

j_call: TRBJ2-7
v_call: TRBV24-1
cdr3_aa: ATSDRRTRSEQY

j_call: TRBJ2-2
v_call: TRBV2
cdr3_aa: ASSGQGVGTGELF

j_call: TRBJ2-7
v_call: TRBV2
cdr3_aa: ASSERRVGEQY

j_call: TRBJ1-2
v_call: TRBV28
cdr3_aa: ASSLTSGTGDYGYT

j_call: TRBJ2-5
v_call: TRBV7-2
cdr3_aa: ASSLDRGRGETQY

j_call: TRBJ2-3
v_call: TRBV19
cdr3_aa: ASSIEAGKGPLY

j_call: TRBJ1-1
v_call: TRBV28
cdr3_aa: ASDRKNTEAF